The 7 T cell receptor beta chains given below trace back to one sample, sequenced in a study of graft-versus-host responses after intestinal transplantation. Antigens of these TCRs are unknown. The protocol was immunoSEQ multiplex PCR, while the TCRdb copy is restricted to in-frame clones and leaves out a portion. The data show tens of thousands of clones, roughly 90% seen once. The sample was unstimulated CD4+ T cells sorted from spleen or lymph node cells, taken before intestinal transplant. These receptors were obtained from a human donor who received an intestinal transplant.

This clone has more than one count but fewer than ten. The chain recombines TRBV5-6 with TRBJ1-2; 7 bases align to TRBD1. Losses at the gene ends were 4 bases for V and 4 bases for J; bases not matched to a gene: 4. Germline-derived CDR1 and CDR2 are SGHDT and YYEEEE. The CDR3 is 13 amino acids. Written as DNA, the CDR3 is TGTGCCAGCAGCCGTGACAGGGTCTATGGCTACACCTTC. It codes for CASSRDRVYGYTF.

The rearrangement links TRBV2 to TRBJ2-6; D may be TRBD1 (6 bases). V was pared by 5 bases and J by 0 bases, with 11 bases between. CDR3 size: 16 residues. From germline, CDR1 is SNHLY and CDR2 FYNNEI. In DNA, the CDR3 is TGTGCCAGCAGTATCGAACAGGGCTCTGGGGCCAACGTCCTGACTTTC. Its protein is CASSIEQGSGANVLTF.

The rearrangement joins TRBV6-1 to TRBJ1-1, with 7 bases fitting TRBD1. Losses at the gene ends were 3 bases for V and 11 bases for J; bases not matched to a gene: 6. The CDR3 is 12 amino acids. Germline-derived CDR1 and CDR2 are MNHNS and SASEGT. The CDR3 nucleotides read TGTGCCAGCAGTGACCCGGACAGGTCGGCTTTCTTT. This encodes CASSDPDRSAFF.

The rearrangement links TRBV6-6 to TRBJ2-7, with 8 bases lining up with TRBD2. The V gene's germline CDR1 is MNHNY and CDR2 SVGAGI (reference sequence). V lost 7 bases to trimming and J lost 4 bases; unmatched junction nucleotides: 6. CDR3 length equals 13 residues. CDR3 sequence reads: CASTHRGGYEQYF. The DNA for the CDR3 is TGTGCCAGCACCCATCGGGGGGGGTACGAGCAGTACTTC.

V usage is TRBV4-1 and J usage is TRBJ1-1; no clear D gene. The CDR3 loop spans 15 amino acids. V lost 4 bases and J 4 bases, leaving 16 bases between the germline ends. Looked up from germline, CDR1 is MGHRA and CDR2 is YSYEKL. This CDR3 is CASSRMADWSTEAFF. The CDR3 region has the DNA TGCGCCAGCAGCCGAATGGCGGATTGGAGCACTGAAGCTTTCTTT.

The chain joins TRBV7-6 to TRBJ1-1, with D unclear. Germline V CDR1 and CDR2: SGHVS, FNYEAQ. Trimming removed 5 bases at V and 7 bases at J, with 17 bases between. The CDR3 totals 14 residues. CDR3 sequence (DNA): TGTGCCAGCAGCATTACAAACCAGGCGTATGAAGCTTTCTTT. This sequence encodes CASSITNQAYEAFF. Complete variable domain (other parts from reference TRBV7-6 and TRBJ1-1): GAGVSQSPRYKVTKRGQDVALRCDPISGHVSLYWYRQALGQGPEFLTYFNYEAQQDKSGLPNDRFSAERPEGSISTLTIQRTEQRDSAMYRCASSITNQAYEAFFGQGTRLTVV.

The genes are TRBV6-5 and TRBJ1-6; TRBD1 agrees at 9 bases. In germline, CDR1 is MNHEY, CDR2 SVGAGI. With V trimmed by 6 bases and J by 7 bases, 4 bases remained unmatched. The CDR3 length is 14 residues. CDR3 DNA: TGTGCCAGCAGATACAGGGGGCAGAATTCACCCCTCCACTTT. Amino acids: CASRYRGQNSPLHF.